A selection of T cell receptor beta chains follows, all from one sample in a study of cytomegalovirus exposure and HLA in healthy donors. Some clones are missing from TCRdb's copy, which holds only in-frame ones; the method was immunoSEQ multiplex PCR. The sample carries some 250,000 clones, 75% to 90% recorded once. The sample was PBMCs. The receptors originated from a woman aged 25-40 years in good health and CMV-seropositive. Both conserved end residues are part of each CDR3. Fields, in order: D gene, clone size, V gene, J gene, CDR3 protein, CDR3 DNA. The D gene is left open where the match is weak. A row's size may be missing; if present it is once, few, many or a size class.

TRBD1	-	TRBV19	TRBJ2-5	CASSPDRGSGETQYF	TGTGCCAGTAGTCCAGACAGGGGGTCCGGAGAGACCCAGTACTTC
-	-	TRBV20-1	TRBJ2-7	CSAPSGREQYF	TGCAGTGCTCCCTCAGGGCGAGAGCAGTACTTC
TRBD1	-	TRBV19	TRBJ2-1	CASSIFGQGAHNEQFF	TGTGCCAGTAGTATTTTTGGCCAGGGGGCCCACAATGAGCAGTTCTTC
TRBD1	-	TRBV11-3	TRBJ2-5	CASSPGQGFETQYF	TGTGCCAGCAGCCCAGGACAGGGGTTTGAGACCCAGTACTTC
-	-	TRBV6-6	TRBJ1-5	CASSRDTYSNQPQHF	TGTGCCAGCAGTCGGGACACCTATAGCAATCAGCCCCAGCATTTT
TRBD1	-	TRBV28	TRBJ2-1	CASSQPGQHYNEQFF	TGTGCCAGCAGTCAACCGGGACAGCACTACAATGAGCAGTTCTTC
-	few	TRBV5-1	TRBJ2-1	CASRTSVGDNEQFF	TGCGCCAGCAGAACGTCAGTAGGGGACAATGAGCAGTTCTTC
-	-	TRBV2	TRBJ1-5	CASLEGVRQPQHF	TGTGCCAGCCTAGAGGGGGTTCGTCAGCCCCAGCATTTT
-	-	TRBV25-1	TRBJ1-1	CASSESLGGNTEAFF	TGTGCCAGCAGTGAATCCCTAGGGGGGAACACTGAAGCTTTCTTT
-	-	TRBV18	TRBJ1-2	CASSPPGGSKTYGYTF	TGTGCCAGCTCACCACCTGGGGGGTCGAAGACCTATGGCTACACCTTC
-	many	TRBV19	TRBJ2-2	CASKRDHTGELFF	TGTGCCAGTAAACGGGATCACACCGGGGAGCTGTTTTTT
-	-	TRBV7-3	TRBJ2-5	CASSLNSWETQYF	TGTGCCAGCAGCTTAAATAGTTGGGAGACCCAGTACTTC
-	-	TRBV27	TRBJ1-2	CASSPYRKQGEGPNYGYTF	TGTGCCAGCAGTCCCTATCGGAAACAGGGAGAGGGGCCTAACTATGGCTACACCTTC
TRBD2	-	TRBV2	TRBJ2-3	CASSGTSGSLPLTDTQYF	TGTGCCAGCAGTGGGACTAGCGGGAGTCTGCCACTCACAGATACGCAGTATTTT
TRBD1	once	TRBV6-4	TRBJ1-1	CASARQGGMNTEAFF	TGTGCCAGTGCTAGGCAGGGGGGAATGAACACTGAAGCTTTCTTT